The 29 T cell receptor beta chains given below trace back to one sample, sequenced in a study of cytomegalovirus exposure and HLA in healthy donors. Both 60 Vbeta primers and 13 Jbeta primers went into the PCR. The data were produced by immunoSEQ multiplex PCR, yet TCRdb's version contains in-frame clones alone and is incomplete. The sample gives 100,000 to 150,000 clones, around 72% of which show up once; less than 9.5% is in the top ten. What was sequenced was PBMCs. The source is a woman in her forties or fifties in good health and CMV-seropositive.

In this sample, this clone turned up a few times. This chain connects TRBV19 to TRBJ2-7, with 7 bases matching TRBD1. The V gene end was trimmed by 7 bases and the J gene end by 3 bases; junction bases not matched to a gene: 6. The germline gives CDR1 LNHDA, CDR2 SQIVND (reference sequence). CDR3 length equals 13 residues. CDR3 DNA: TGTGCCAGTATATACGGACAGGTCTACGAGCAGTACTTC. Its protein product is CASIYGQVYEQYF.

The J gene is TRBJ1-5, the V gene TRBV25-1, with 7 bases lining up with TRBD1. Trimming took 1 base from V and 4 from J; bases not matched to a gene: 4. CDR1 and CDR2 (germline): MGHDK, SYGVNS. This CDR3 has 15 amino acids. CDR3 in amino acids: CASSESGQVNQPQHF. As DNA, the CDR3 is TGTGCCAGCAGTGAATCCGGACAGGTGAATCAGCCCCAGCATTTT.

The chain is built from TRBV4-1 and TRBJ1-5; D remains unclear. The CDR3 extends over 13 amino acids. The germline V and J ends were trimmed by 0 bases and 6 bases, with 6 bases remaining between them. Germline V gene lookup returns CDR1 MGHRA and CDR2 YSYEKL. CDR3: CASSQDVRQPQHF. CDR3 in DNA: TGCGCCAGCAGCCAAGACGTCCGTCAGCCCCAGCATTTT.

The chain recombines TRBV7-2 with TRBJ2-3, with D possibly matching TRBD1 (6 bases). In germline, CDR1 is SGHTA, CDR2 FQGNSA. Trimming stripped 6 bases from V and 6 bases from J, with 19 bases between. The CDR3 runs to 15 residues. The CDR3, as DNA: TGTGCCAGCAGTCCTCCGGGACAAAGGATCGATACGCAGTATTTT. Translated, it gives CASSPPGQRIDTQYF. The variable domain in full, completed from reference TRBV7-2 and TRBJ2-3, reads GAGVSQSPSNKVTEKGKDVELRCDPISGHTALYWYRQSLGQGLEFLIYFQGNSAPDKSGLPSDRFSAERTGGSVSTLTIQRTQQEDSAVYLCASSPPGQRIDTQYFGPGTRLTVL.

This chain connects TRBV11-3 to TRBJ2-7; perhaps TRBD2 as D (5 bases). V lost 7 bases and J lost 4, with 32 bases in between. Per germline, CDR1 SGHNT and CDR2 YENEEA. The length of the CDR3 is 19 residues. The CDR3: CASNCSSNHCRGTIYEQYF. The CDR3 DNA reads as TGTGCCAGCAACTGTAGCTCCAACCACTGTCGGGGTACGATATACGAGCAGTACTTC.

The chain combines TRBV7-9 with TRBJ2-5; 12 nucleotides align to TRBD2. Trimming at V came to 5 bases and at J to 3 bases, leaving 4 bases not matched to a gene. Germline CDR1 SEHNR, CDR2 FQNEAQ (reference sequence). The CDR3 runs 15 residues. The CDR3 loop is CASSRTSGGKETQYF. The CDR3 bases are TGTGCCAGCAGCCGTACTAGCGGGGGGAAAGAGACCCAGTACTTC.

The rearrangement joins TRBV18 to TRBJ2-7; 7 nucleotides agree with TRBD1. With V trimmed by 3 bases and J by 5 bases, 4 bases remained unmatched. This CDR3 is built from 13 residues. CDR1 is KGHSH and CDR2 is LQKENI in the germline V gene. The CDR3 coding sequence is TGTGCCAGCTCACCGGGAACAGGGGACGAGCAGTACTTC. This sequence encodes CASSPGTGDEQYF.

V gene TRBV30 combines with J gene TRBJ2-3; D is perhaps TRBD2 (6 bases). The germline V gene has CDR1 GTSNPN and CDR2 SVGIG (reference sequence). V lost 7 bases and J 6 bases, leaving 17 bases between the germline ends. The CDR3 contains 13 residues. The CDR3 DNA reads as TGTGCCTTTAGCGGCCCCTCGGTGGATACGCAGTATTTT. Protein product: CAFSGPSVDTQYF.

V usage is TRBV5-4 and J usage is TRBJ1-2, with 10 bases lining up with TRBD1. The ends lost 7 bases at V and 6 bases at J; junction bases unmatched: 12. CDR1 and CDR2 (germline): SGHNT, YYREEE (reference sequence). The CDR3 length is 15 residues. The CDR3 is CASGRGGTGEDGYTF. The CDR3 coding sequence is TGTGCCAGCGGGAGGGGGGGGACAGGGGAAGATGGCTACACCTTC.

The CDR3 sequence: CAWSPQGIGYNEQFF. The DNA for the CDR3 is TGTGCCTGGAGCCCTCAGGGCATCGGCTACAATGAGCAGTTCTTC. This rearrangement joins TRBV30 to TRBJ2-1; D might be TRBD1 (5 bases). Trimming removed 3 bases from V and 3 bases from J, with 15 bases in between. Germline values: CDR1 GTSNPN, CDR2 SVGIG (reference sequence). CDR3 size: 15 residues.

This clone was detected a few times. CDR3 bases: TGTGCCAGCAGTTCAGAGGACAGGGGACGATCGGAGACCCAGTACTTC. This encodes CASSSEDRGRSETQYF. The rearrangement joins TRBV6-5 to TRBJ2-5; 9 nucleotides line up with TRBD1. Germline trimming cut 4 bases from V and 5 bases from J; bases unmatched to any gene: 11. The CDR3 has 16 amino acids. Per the germline V gene, CDR1 is MNHEY and CDR2 is SVGAGI.

The chain uses TRBV25-1 and TRBJ2-7; D possibly corresponds to TRBD2 (6 bases). The CDR3 loop spans 13 amino acids. Germline V CDR1 and CDR2: MGHDK, SYGVNS. V lost 5 bases and J lost 5, with 13 bases in between. This CDR3 is CASSPGALHEQYF. The DNA for the CDR3 is TGTGCCAGCAGTCCGGGAGCGCTACACGAGCAGTACTTC.

The chain couples TRBV10-1 to TRBJ1-5; D is possibly TRBD1 (6 bases). The CDR3 consists of 17 residues. Between the trimmed V and J ends, which lost 3 bases and 2 bases, there was a span of 17 bases. CDR1 and CDR2 (germline): WNHNN, SYGVQD (reference sequence). This CDR3 reads CASSEGRGRVGNQPQHF. DNA of the CDR3: TGCGCCAGCAGTGAAGGCAGGGGCCGGGTTGGCAATCAGCCCCAGCATTTT.

V usage is TRBV5-6 and J usage is TRBJ1-4, with TRBD1 matching 7 bases. V trimming: 5 bases; J trimming: 0 bases; junction bases outside the gene matches: 4. The CDR3 contains 15 residues. The germline V gene has CDR1 SGHDT and CDR2 YYEEEE. For the CDR3, the DNA is TGTGCCAGCAGGTCGCAGGGGGCAACTAATGAAAAACTGTTTTTT. Its protein is CASRSQGATNEKLFF.

The J gene is TRBJ2-5, the V gene TRBV7-2; 11 positions match TRBD2. This CDR3 has 15 amino acids. Germline V gene lookup returns CDR1 SGHTA and CDR2 FQGNSA. V shed 2 bases and J 5 bases; nucleotides not matched to a gene: 4. The CDR3 nucleotides read TGTGCCAGCAGCTTAACTAGCGGGGGAGGCGAGACCCAGTACTTC. Its protein product is CASSLTSGGGETQYF.

The V call is TRBV2, the J call TRBJ2-3; tentatively, D is TRBD2 (6 bases). Germline-derived CDR1 and CDR2 are SNHLY and FYNNEI. The germline V and J ends were trimmed by 4 bases and 4 bases, with 12 bases remaining between them. This CDR3 has 14 residues. CDR3 DNA sequence: TGTGCCAGCAGTGTAGGTCCGGGGGCAGATACGCAGTATTTT. This gives the protein CASSVGPGADTQYF. Combining the CDR3 with reference TRBV2 and TRBJ2-3 gives the whole variable domain EPEVTQTPSHQVTQMGQEVILRCVPISNHLYFYWYRQILGQKVEFLVSFYNNEISEKSEIFDDQFSVERPDGSNFTLKIRSTKLEDSAMYFCASSVGPGADTQYFGPGTRLTVL.

This clone is a singleton in its sample. The J gene is TRBJ1-1, the V gene TRBV18, with 8 positions matching TRBD1. With 3 bases clipped from V and 1 base from J, the junction kept 4 bases outside the gene matches. This CDR3 has 15 amino acids. The V gene's germline CDR1 is KGHSH and CDR2 LQKENI. The CDR3 reads CASSPDRVGNTEAFF. The CDR3 bases are TGTGCCAGCTCACCGGACAGGGTTGGGAACACTGAAGCTTTCTTT.

The chain has TRBV5-1 and TRBJ2-7; D unresolved. This CDR3 contains 13 residues. The germline gives CDR1 SGHRS, CDR2 YFSETQ. V lost 4 bases and J 2 bases, leaving 10 bases between the germline ends. The CDR3 DNA reads as TGCGCCAGCAGCGTAGCTCTGACCTACGAGCAGTACTTC. Residues: CASSVALTYEQYF.

The chain couples TRBV5-1 to TRBJ1-3; no reliable D call. The CDR3 contains 17 residues. From germline, CDR1 is SGHRS and CDR2 YFSETQ. Trimming shortened V by 3 bases and J by 3 bases, and 19 bases separated the two germline ends. In DNA form, the CDR3 reads TGCGCCAGCAGCTCCCCACCCAGCGGGTGGGATGGAAACACCATATATTTT. It encodes CASSSPPSGWDGNTIYF. Full variable domain (remainder filled in from reference TRBV5-1 and TRBJ1-3): KAGVTQTPRYLIKTRGQQVTLSCSPISGHRSVSWYQQTPGQGLQFLFEYFSETQRNKGNFPGRFSGRQFSNSRSEMNVSTLELGDSALYLCASSSPPSGWDGNTIYFGEGSWLTVV.

V usage is TRBV30 and J usage is TRBJ2-5; 9 positions match TRBD2. Germline CDR1 is GTSNPN and CDR2 is SVGIG (reference sequence). CDR3 length equals 12 residues. With 5 bases clipped from V and 4 bases from J, the junction kept 2 bases outside the gene matches. Here the CDR3 DNA reads TGTGCCTGGGCGGGGGGGGGAGAGACCCAGTACTTC. Residues: CAWAGGGETQYF.

The chain recombines TRBV29-1 with TRBJ2-3; possibly TRBD1 for D (5 bases). The germline gives CDR1 SQVTM, CDR2 ANQGSEA. Trimming cost V 0 bases and J 1 base, with 5 bases left between them. There are 13 residues in the CDR3. The CDR3 region is CSVEEQGTDTQYF. The CDR3, as DNA: TGCAGCGTTGAAGAACAGGGCACAGATACGCAGTATTTT.

This clone was detected only a few times. The chain carries TRBV29-1 and TRBJ2-7; tentative D call: TRBD2 (6 bases). CDR3 size: 11 residues. Germline loops: CDR1 SQVTM, CDR2 ANQGSEA. Trimming pared 3 bases from V and 5 bases from J, leaving 8 bases between. CDR3 nucleotides: TGCAGCGTTGATCGGGGGAACGAGCAGTACTTC. Translation gives CSVDRGNEQYF.

The chain has TRBV18 and TRBJ2-5, with D unclear. Germline values: CDR1 KGHSH, CDR2 LQKENI. Trimming removed 2 bases at V and 1 base at J, with 5 bases between. This CDR3 comprises 13 residues. The CDR3 sequence is CASSPSVQETQYF. Here the CDR3 DNA reads TGTGCCAGCTCACCATCCGTCCAAGAGACCCAGTACTTC.

As for this clone: At one boundary the junction diverges from the germline segment, which might be a read error. The same CDR3 arises from other DNA sequences in this sample as well. The chain carries TRBV5-1 and TRBJ2-2; the match to TRBD1 covers 9 bases. The CDR3 extends over 17 amino acids. Looked up from germline, CDR1 is SGHRS and CDR2 is YFSETQ. As DNA, the CDR3 is TGTGCCAGCAGCCTGAACAGGGGGCGGGTGAGCACCGGGGAGCTGTTTTTT. This sequence encodes CASSLNRGRVSTGELFF.

The chain has TRBV7-8 and TRBJ2-2; D perhaps matches TRBD1 (5 bases). Germline V gives CDR1 SGHVS, CDR2 FQNEAQ. The CDR3 is 14 amino acids. Trimming took off 5 bases at V and 4 bases at J, with 11 bases between the two ends. The CDR3 loop reads CASSHRQFTGELFF. Written as DNA, the CDR3 is TGTGCCAGCAGCCACCGACAGTTCACCGGGGAGCTGTTTTTT.

The rearrangement links TRBV6-1 to TRBJ1-1; no definite D call. Germline V CDR1 and CDR2: MNHNS, SASEGT. Trimming removed 6 bases at V and 10 bases at J, with 15 bases between. The CDR3 runs to 12 residues. The CDR3 sequence: CASREPSLVAFF. Written as DNA, the CDR3 is TGTGCCAGCAGGGAGCCCTCCCTAGTAGCTTTCTTT.

The gene calls are TRBV30 and TRBJ1-5; TRBD1 matches 7 bases. Losses at the gene ends were 0 bases for V and 6 bases for J; bases not matched to a gene: 5. The CDR3 runs 14 residues. Germline V gives CDR1 GTSNPN, CDR2 SVGIG (reference sequence). CDR3 bases: TGTGCCTGGAGTGTAGGGGGCGCAAGTCAGCCCCAGCATTTT. As protein: CAWSVGGASQPQHF.

This clone was picked up a small number of times. The rearrangement joins TRBV18 to TRBJ1-1, with unresolved D. Between the trimmed V and J ends, which lost 3 bases and 1 base, there was a span of 6 bases. In germline, CDR1 is KGHSH, CDR2 LQKENI. The CDR3 loop spans 13 amino acids. The CDR3 loop is CASSPAWNTEAFF. The CDR3 nucleotides are TGTGCCAGCTCACCGGCCTGGAACACTGAAGCTTTCTTT. Drawing the rest from reference TRBV18 and TRBJ1-1, the complete variable domain is NAGVMQNPRHLVRRRGQEARLRCSPMKGHSHVYWYRQLPEEGLKFMVYLQKENIIDESGMPKERFSAEFPKEGPSILRIQQVVRGDSAAYFCASSPAWNTEAFFGQGTRLTVV.

J is TRBJ1-2 and V is TRBV2, with TRBD1 matching 7 bases. Germline loops: CDR1 SNHLY, CDR2 FYNNEI. V shed 10 bases, J shed 2 bases, and the junction held 10 bases outside the gene matches. The CDR3 has 14 residues. CDR3 amino acids: CATTQPDRNYGYTF. The CDR3 DNA reads TGTGCCACCACTCAGCCGGACAGGAACTATGGCTACACCTTC.